What follows are 9 T cell receptor beta chains derived from one specimen sequenced in a study of shared clonotypes between healthy human individuals. Method: immunoSEQ multiplex PCR; TCRdb's copy keeps in-frame clones and lacks some. The sample lists under 850,000 clones; 72% were seen once. Sequenced sample: memory CD4+ T cells sorted from blood. Sample subset: CD45RA-negative fraction. The receptors derive from a woman between 25 and 40 years old in good health.

This rearrangement joins TRBV7-2 to TRBJ1-2; TRBD1 is a possible D gene (5 bases). Germline V gene lookup returns CDR1 SGHTA and CDR2 FQGNSA. The CDR3 has 15 amino acids. V gave up 2 bases and J gave up 5 bases, with 15 bases separating them. The CDR3 loop is CASSLSSGSVYGYTF. In DNA form, the CDR3 reads TGTGCCAGCAGCTTAAGTTCAGGGTCGGTGTATGGCTACACCTTC.

The chain uses TRBV7-8 and TRBJ1-1, with 9 positions matching TRBD1. The CDR3 extends over 16 amino acids. With 5 bases clipped from V and 3 bases from J, the junction kept 10 bases outside the gene matches. CDR1 and CDR2 from the germline V gene are SGHVS and FQNEAQ. CDR3 region: CASSHPDRGTDTEAFF. The CDR3 DNA sequence: TGTGCCAGCAGCCATCCCGACAGGGGGACGGACACTGAAGCTTTCTTT. The full variable domain, rest sourced from reference TRBV7-8 and TRBJ1-1, is GAGVSQSPRYKVAKRGQDVALRCDPISGHVSLFWYQQALGQGPEFLTYFQNEAQLDKSGLPSDRFFAERPEGSVSTLKIQRTQQEDSAVYLCASSHPDRGTDTEAFFGQGTRLTVV.

CDR3 protein: CASSGTGRGDGYTF. The CDR3 DNA is TGTGCCAGCAGTGGGACAGGGAGGGGGGATGGCTACACCTTC. The gene calls are TRBV28 and TRBJ1-2; TRBD1 aligns across 9 bases. The CDR3 consists of 14 residues. J lost 6 bases, V lost 5 bases, and 7 bases had no gene match. Germline V CDR1 and CDR2: MDHEN, SYDVKM.

J is TRBJ1-2 and V is TRBV28, with 7 bases lining up with TRBD1. CDR3 length: 14 residues. After removal of 5 bases from V and 10 bases from J, the junction contained 13 bases not matched to a gene. Germline V gives CDR1 MDHEN, CDR2 SYDVKM. DNA for the CDR3: TGTGCCAGCAGTACCTGGACAGGAGACTTGGACTACACCTTC. Residues: CASSTWTGDLDYTF.

There are a few counts of this clone. The rearrangement joins TRBV5-1 to TRBJ1-5; the D gene is possibly TRBD1 (5 bases). The germline V gene encodes CDR1 SGHRS and CDR2 YFSETQ. The CDR3 is 14 amino acids. The V gene lost 4 bases and the J gene lost 5 bases, with 13 bases spanning the gap. The CDR3 loop reads CASSPQGGDQPQHF. The CDR3 region has the DNA TGCGCCAGCAGCCCGCAGGGAGGGGATCAGCCCCAGCATTTT.

J is TRBJ2-3 and V is TRBV19; D possibly matches TRBD1 or TRBD2 (6 bases each). This CDR3 has 14 amino acids. Germline lookup yields CDR1 LNHDA and CDR2 SQIVND (reference sequence). V lost 8 bases and J lost 5, with 17 bases in between. This CDR3 reads CASGLRGHGDTQYF. For the CDR3, the DNA is TGTGCCAGTGGGCTTCGGGGGCACGGAGATACGCAGTATTTT.

Ten or more counts support this clone. Other DNA sequences within the sample encode an identical CDR3. This rearrangement joins TRBV10-3 to TRBJ2-1; D remains ambiguous. Germline V gives CDR1 ENHRY, CDR2 SYGVKD. The CDR3 sequence is 11 residues long. V was shortened by 4 bases and J by 6 bases, with 4 bases between the two germline ends. CDR3 in amino acids: CAISVSNEQFF. The CDR3 DNA reads TGTGCCATCAGTGTAAGCAATGAGCAGTTCTTC.

V usage is TRBV29-1 and J usage is TRBJ2-3, with 11 bases aligning to TRBD2. After removal of 4 bases from V and 7 bases from J, the junction contained 7 bases not matched to a gene. Germline CDR1 SQVTM, CDR2 ANQGSEA. The CDR3 covers 14 residues. The CDR3 DNA reads as TGCAGCGTTGCTACTAGCGGGAGCGGGAATACGCAGTATTTT. It codes for CSVATSGSGNTQYF.

Only one count was recorded for this clone. The V and J genes are TRBV29-1 and TRBJ2-7, with 7 bases matching TRBD1. In germline, CDR1 is SQVTM, CDR2 ANQGSEA. Trimming removed 4 bases from V and 0 bases from J; junction bases left unmatched: 6. CDR3 size: 14 residues. CDR3 amino acids: CSVGMGTASYEQYF. The CDR3 DNA sequence: TGCAGCGTTGGGATGGGGACAGCCTCCTACGAGCAGTACTTC.